What follows are 17 T cell receptor beta chains derived from one specimen sequenced in a study of response to subunit inactivated influenza vaccine (dated 2018 in TCRdb). The library was prepared using RT-PCR. Sequencing relied on an Illumina HiSeq 2500. Through fastp at Q25 and MiXCR, TCRdb rebuilt clones from the public reads, retaining in-frame beta chains. Merged by CDR3 protein, the rows form single entries marked with the most common genes and DNA. The sample table contains about 780,000 distinct CDR3 sequences; only one count was recorded for 18% of them. Clones ranked in the top ten supply 11% of the sample. Sequences were derived from PBMCs from blood, sampled more than 4 days after vaccination. These receptors were collected from a man in his forties or fifties who received an inactivated influenza vaccine. Donor details come from another sample of the same person, matched by shared clones.

The CDR3 DNA reads TGTGCCAGCAGCTTGGTCTCAGGGCCAATGAATACGCAGTATTTT. This codes for CASSLVSGPMNTQYF. This chain connects TRBV5-5 to TRBJ2-3, with TRBD1 as a possible D gene (5 bases). V was clipped by 0 bases and J by 7 bases, with 15 bases between them. The CDR3 is 15 residues long. Germline-derived CDR1 and CDR2 are SGHKS and YYEKEE (reference sequence).

V and J are TRBV12-3 or TRBV12-4 and TRBJ1-2, with no clear D. The CDR3 totals 11 residues. Trimming left V 7 bases short and J 7 bases short, with 10 bases between. CDR3 in amino acids: CASIIWGGYTF. CDR3 nucleotides: TGTGCCAGCATAATATGGGGTGGCTACACCTTC.

The V and J genes are TRBV6-2 or TRBV6-3 and TRBJ2-2; D perhaps matches TRBD1 (6 bases). This CDR3 is 16 amino acids long. The germline gives CDR1 MNHEY, CDR2 SVGEGT. With 5 bases removed from V and 3 bases from J, the gap between germline ends came to 16 bases. The chain's CDR3 is CASSDTQGDYTGELFF. The CDR3 DNA reads TGTGCCAGCAGTGATACACAGGGAGACTACACCGGGGAGCTGTTTTTT.

This clonotype has more than one count but fewer than ten. The V gene is TRBV10-3, the J gene TRBJ2-3, with 9 bases matching TRBD2. Germline assignment: CDR1 ENHRY and CDR2 SYGVKD. This CDR3 region has 15 residues. Trimming took 2 bases from V and 2 from J; bases not matched to a gene: 2. The CDR3 DNA reads TGTGCCATCAGTGAGCCTAGCGGGGACACAGATACGCAGTATTTT. It specifies CAISEPSGDTDTQYF.

This chain joins TRBV7-9 and TRBJ1-4; D call uncertain. This CDR3 region has 13 residues. Trimming took 1 base from V and 8 from J, leaving 8 bases between them. Germline CDR1 reads SEHNR; CDR2 reads FQNEAQ (reference sequence). Here the CDR3 DNA reads TGTGCCAGCAGCTTAGTGGAGTCGGAAAAACTGTTTTTT. Residues: CASSLVESEKLFF.

The gene calls are TRBV28 and TRBJ1-2; D not resolved. The V and J ends lost 5 bases and 1 base respectively, with 11 bases between them. CDR1 and CDR2 (germline): MDHEN, SYDVKM. The CDR3 spans 14 residues. CDR3 DNA sequence: TGTGCCAGCAGTACCACCCCGAGTAACTATGGCTACACCTTC. It encodes CASSTTPSNYGYTF.

This clonotype was recorded at least ten times. J is TRBJ1-5 and V is TRBV5-1; 10 bases line up with TRBD1. V lost 4 bases to trimming and J lost 2 bases; unmatched junction nucleotides: 6. Looked up from germline, CDR1 is SGHRS and CDR2 is YFSETQ. The CDR3 runs 16 residues. CDR3 DNA sequence: TGCGCCAGCAGCCCAGGGACAGGGGTGGGCAATCAGCCCCAGCATTTT. Translation gives CASSPGTGVGNQPQHF.

This chain links TRBV6-1 with TRBJ1-5; D is unresolved. CDR3 size: 12 residues. Trimming took off 2 bases at V and 11 bases at J, with 10 bases between the two ends. The germline V gene encodes CDR1 MNHNS and CDR2 SASEGT. This CDR3 reads CASSEWASSQHF. The CDR3 region has the DNA TGTGCCAGCAGTGAATGGGCATCGTCCCAGCATTTT.

This clonotype was seen only a few times. The V call is TRBV12-3 or TRBV12-4, the J call TRBJ2-1; D is possibly TRBD2 (7 bases). V lost 2 bases and J 8 bases, leaving 16 bases between the germline ends. The CDR3 runs to 15 residues. CDR3 amino acids: CASSLLRGRGDEQFF. The CDR3 DNA sequence: TGTGCCAGCAGTTTATTGCGGGGGCGTGGGGATGAGCAGTTCTTC.

V gene TRBV6-6 combines with J gene TRBJ2-1, with 11 bases lining up with TRBD2. Germline CDR1 and CDR2: MNHNY and SVGAGI (reference sequence). CDR3 size: 13 residues. Trimming took 5 bases from V and 14 from J; bases not matched to a gene: 8. CDR3 sequence reads: CASSLSSGGAKFF. The CDR3 DNA reads as TGTGCCAGCAGTCTGAGTAGCGGGGGGGCAAAGTTCTTC.

This clonotype has only a few counts. The V gene is TRBV5-1, the J gene TRBJ2-5; no clear D. Germline assignment: CDR1 SGHRS and CDR2 YFSETQ. V was trimmed by 7 bases and J by 5 bases, leaving 18 bases between them. The CDR3 runs to 14 residues. CDR3 protein: CASSSFRTGETQYF. For the CDR3, the DNA is TGCGCCAGCTCGTCTTTCAGGACCGGCGAGACCCAGTACTTC.

The CDR3 DNA follows: TGCAGCGTTAAAGGGTGGGCGGGAAGCTCCTACGAGCAGTACTTC. Translating gives CSVKGWAGSSYEQYF. This chain connects TRBV29-1 to TRBJ2-7; a possible D gene is TRBD2 (6 bases). CDR1 SQVTM and CDR2 ANQGSEA come from the germline V gene. The V gene lost 5 bases and the J gene lost 0 bases, with 17 bases spanning the gap. This CDR3 contains 15 residues.

This clonotype was picked up a small number of times. This chain uses TRBV2 with TRBJ2-7; no definite D call. This CDR3 has 12 amino acids. Germline V gene sequence: CDR1 SNHLY, CDR2 FYNNEI. V was trimmed by 4 bases and J by 5 bases, leaving 9 bases between them. CDR3 in amino acids: CASSVTGHEQYF. In nucleotides, the CDR3 is TGTGCCAGCAGTGTTACGGGCCACGAGCAGTACTTC.

This clonotype was seen repeatedly, ten times or more. In DNA, the CDR3 is TGCAGTGCTAGAGGGGGTCGTGGAACAACTAATGAAAAACTGTTTTTT. Its translation is CSARGGRGTTNEKLFF. The chain is built from TRBV20-1 and TRBJ1-4; D is uncertain. The CDR3 runs to 16 residues. Germline V CDR1 and CDR2: DFQATT, SNEGSKA (reference sequence). V shed 1 base and J shed 0 bases, with 12 bases lying between them.

This clonotype was seen at least ten times. J is TRBJ2-1 and V is TRBV5-1; the match to TRBD1 covers 7 bases. The J segment lost 7 bases and the V segment lost 4 bases, leaving 8 bases of the junction unmatched. The CDR3 is made up of 14 amino acids. Per germline, CDR1 SGHRS and CDR2 YFSETQ. The CDR3 bases are TGCGCCAGCAGCGGGACAGAGTCCGGAAATGAGCAGTTCTTC. It codes for CASSGTESGNEQFF.

This clonotype appeared many times. This chain links TRBV20-1 with TRBJ2-7; D is perhaps TRBD1 or TRBD2 (6 bases each). The CDR3 is 15 residues long. Germline V gives CDR1 DFQATT, CDR2 SNEGSKA (reference sequence). Trimming took off 1 base at V and 5 bases at J, with 18 bases between the two ends. Here the CDR3 DNA reads TGCAGTGCTAGAGGGTCCGGGGGCACACTTAACGAGCAGTACTTC. It specifies CSARGSGGTLNEQYF.

This clonotype has more than one count but fewer than ten. The chain employs TRBV5-6 and TRBJ2-3; no clear D gene. V was cut by 6 bases and J by 4 bases, with 6 bases left in between. CDR3 size: 11 residues. From germline, CDR1 is SGHDT and CDR2 YYEEEE. CDR3 region: CASNRADTQYF. The DNA for the CDR3 is TGTGCCAGCAACCGGGCAGATACGCAGTATTTT. The variable domain in full, completed from reference TRBV5-6 and TRBJ2-3, reads DAGVTQSPTHLIKTRGQQVTLRCSPKSGHDTVSWYQQALGQGPQFIFQYYEEEERQRGNFPDRFSGHQFPNYSSELNVNALLLGDSALYLCASNRADTQYFGPGTRLTVL.